This entry is about one TCR beta chain. This CDR3 comprises 17 residues. Germline lookup yields CDR1 MNHNS and CDR2 SASEGT. V was shortened by 6 bases and J by 7 bases, with 22 bases between the two germline ends. This sample is drawn from a study of regulatory T cells in long-lasting Graves disease. The time point was: newly diagnosed GD, antithyroid drugs for less than 3 months. Scientists built the TCR library using RNA that was extracted from PBMCs. iRepertoire HTBI primers and Arm-PCR of CDR3 regions built TCR beta libraries. MiXCR, run by TCRdb on the multiplex PCR reads, gives a single entry per CDR3 protein. The sample has some 600,000 distinct CDR3 sequences; 15% to 20% are singletons. The data were also submitted as part of a second study, on T cells in Graves' hyperthyroidism and ophthalmopathy.

The rearrangement uses TRBV6-1 and TRBJ1-6; no definite D call. This receptor was obtained from a man in his late teens or twenties with Graves disease. The source was peripheral blood mononuclear cells (PBMCs), collected at new diagnosis, from a patient treated with antithyroid drugs. Written as DNA, the CDR3 is TGTGCCAGCAGAACCCACCCCATGGGCGGGAGAAATTCACCCCTCCACTTT. As protein: CASRTHPMGGRNSPLHF.